One sample yielded the 10 T cell receptor beta chains listed below, sequenced in a study of post-analysis software for immune sequencing data. Study-wide points: About 5 TRBV segments, including TRBV5-6, TRBV5-1 and TRBV20-1, were more frequent in patients than controls.

Incorporated into the TCR beta cDNA libraries were unique molecular identifiers, which served to reduce PCR and sequencing biases. TCRdb ran MiXCR on the PCR reads and lists one entry per CDR3 protein. The sample has hundreds of thousands of distinct CDR3 sequences, around 60% seen once. Antigen specificity for these receptors is unknown. The sequencing input was blood. The receptor set was obtained from a girl aged 2-9 years with multiple sclerosis.

This clonotype has more than one count but fewer than ten. The chain uses TRBV20-1 and TRBJ2-5; 11 nucleotides align to TRBD2. Trimming cost V 1 base and J 11 bases; bases outside gene matches: 9. From germline, CDR1 is DFQATT and CDR2 SNEGSKA (reference sequence). This CDR3 contains 14 residues. CDR3 sequence reads: CSARVSGRDDEQYF. The CDR3 region has the DNA TGCAGTGCTAGAGTTAGCGGGAGGGACGATGAGCAGTACTTC.

V and J are TRBV7-3 and TRBJ2-3; 12 nucleotides match TRBD2. Looked up from germline, CDR1 is SGHTA and CDR2 is FQGTGA. With V trimmed by 4 bases and J by 4 bases, 6 bases remained unmatched. This CDR3 region has 16 residues. The CDR3 DNA reads TGTGCCAGCAGCTCCAAGACTAGCGGGAGCCCAGATACGCAGTATTTT. Translated: CASSSKTSGSPDTQYF.

V gene TRBV5-1 combines with J gene TRBJ2-1; perhaps TRBD1 as D (5 bases). The end of the DNA aligns better with TRBJ2-7, so the J call may be wrong. The CDR3 runs 14 residues. CDR1 and CDR2 (germline): SGHRS, YFSETQ. CDR3 loop: CASSSRAPADEQYF. The DNA for the CDR3 is TGCGCCAGCAGCTCCAGGGCCCCCGCGGACGAGCAGTACTTC.

This chain's CDR3 is CSACRYQETQYF. CDR3 bases: TGCAGCGCTTGCAGGTATCAAGAGACCCAGTACTTC. The J gene is TRBJ2-5, the V gene TRBV29-1, with D hard to call. CDR3 length: 12 amino acids. Germline CDR1 and CDR2: SQVTM and ANQGSEA. Deletions cut 7 bases from V and 2 bases from J, with 11 bases between.

The rearrangement uses TRBV30 and TRBJ1-1; TRBD1 might be the D (5 bases). Germline V CDR1 and CDR2: GTSNPN, SVGIG (reference sequence). The CDR3 runs 13 residues. Deletions cut 4 bases from V and 4 bases from J, with 13 bases between. The CDR3 sequence: CAWNGGRSTEAFF. The CDR3 DNA reads TGTGCCTGGAATGGGGGGAGAAGCACTGAAGCTTTCTTT. Supplemented by reference TRBV30 and TRBJ1-1, the full variable domain reads SQTIHQWPATLVQPVGSPLSLECTVEGTSNPNLYWYRQAAGRGLQLLFYSVGIGQISSEVPQNLSASRPQDRQFILSSKKLLLSDSGFYLCAWNGGRSTEAFFGQGTRLTVV.

The chain carries TRBV7-2 and TRBJ2-5; 11 bases line up with TRBD2. The J call may not be correct, given that the DNA end is closer to TRBJ2-7. Germline V CDR1 and CDR2: SGHTA, FQGNSA. There are 15 residues in the CDR3. Here the CDR3 reads CASSLSGRANHEQYF. CDR3 sequence (DNA): TGTGCCAGCAGTCTTAGCGGGAGGGCCAACCACGAGCAGTACTTC.

In DNA form, the CDR3 reads TGTGCCAGCAGCCAAGCTTCTGGCCAAGAGACCCAGTACTTC. Its protein is CASSQASGQETQYF. The chain uses TRBV4-2 and TRBJ2-5; no clear D gene. Trimming took 1 base from V and 1 from J, leaving 7 bases between them. This CDR3 is 14 amino acids long. Per germline, CDR1 LGHNA and CDR2 YNFKEQ.

In the case of this clonotype: A read error may account for a junction end that differs from germline. The gene calls are TRBV12-3 or TRBV12-4 and TRBJ1-3; 7 bases line up with TRBD1. The CDR3 sequence is 15 residues long. As DNA, the CDR3 is TGTGCCAGTAGTTGGGACAGAAGCTCTGGAAACACCATATATTTT. Protein product: CASSWDRSSGNTIYF.

The V gene is TRBV7-9, the J gene TRBJ2-5; the D is unclear. The germline V and J ends were trimmed by 6 bases and 9 bases, with 14 bases remaining between them. Germline CDR1 is SEHNR and CDR2 is FQNEAQ (reference sequence). CDR3 length: 12 amino acids. The CDR3 bases are TGTGCCAGCAGTAACGAGGTCGACTCCCAGTACTTC. As protein: CASSNEVDSQYF.

The chain combines TRBV6-5 with TRBJ2-5; TRBD2 might be the D (5 bases). Trimming pared 6 bases from V and 3 bases from J, leaving 11 bases between. The CDR3 has 13 residues. From germline, CDR1 is MNHEY and CDR2 SVGAGI. The CDR3 bases are TGTGCCAGCAGATATGTACTAGAAGAGACCCAGTACTTC. It specifies CASRYVLEETQYF.